This is a list of T cell receptor beta chains from one sample in a study of HIV-infected patients and healthy controls. In TCRdb, the 5' RACE reads were re-called with MiXCR into one record per CDR3 protein. The table lists 15,000 to 20,000 distinct CDR3 sequences, more than 9% of them singletons. Sequencing was carried out using blood. Receptor source: an adult in good health. Each CDR3 is given without its conserved first and last residue. D genes are given only for firm matches.

d_gene | len | v_gene | CDR3aa
TRBD1 | 13 | TRBV7-2 | ASSSRDSRNQPQH
- | 17 | TRBV19 | ASSISPGQWGRSNQPQH
- | 10 | TRBV7-3 | ASSINVDTQY
- | 10 | TRBV6-6 | ASSYRGDEQF
- | 10 | TRBV29-1 | SVKGPNQPQH
TRBD1 | 14 | TRBV20-1 | SARDRDSRGFFEAF
- | 12 | TRBV5-5 | ASSSGWVHYGYT
- | 12 | TRBV12-3/TRBV12-4 | ATAIVQRVTEAF
TRBD2 | 17 | TRBV20-1 | SASPKGLAGALYVYEQY
TRBD1 | 12 | TRBV19 | ASTFQDRLYGYT
- | 9 | TRBV20-1 | RARRLSEAF
- | 15 | TRBV4-3 | ASSQDLQWAMNTEAF
- | 11 | TRBV6-2/TRBV6-3 | ASSYGPSTEAF
- | 9 | TRBV7-2 | ASTLFNEQF
TRBD2 | 11 | TRBV18 | ASSPPSGDTQY
- | 11 | TRBV7-2 | ASSLGTAREQY
TRBD1 | 12 | TRBV18 | ASSPGTAYEKLF
- | 10 | TRBV18 | ASYLGSGEQY
- | 11 | TRBV5-5 | ASSLSISQPQH
- | 12 | TRBV14 | ASSQGRVDEKLF
- | 12 | TRBV9 | ASSSTLAADTQY
- | 13 | TRBV5-6 | ASSSTGLSSYEQY
TRBD1 | 12 | TRBV28 | ASSGTTGVTEAF
- | 10 | TRBV28 | ASNEGGKEDR